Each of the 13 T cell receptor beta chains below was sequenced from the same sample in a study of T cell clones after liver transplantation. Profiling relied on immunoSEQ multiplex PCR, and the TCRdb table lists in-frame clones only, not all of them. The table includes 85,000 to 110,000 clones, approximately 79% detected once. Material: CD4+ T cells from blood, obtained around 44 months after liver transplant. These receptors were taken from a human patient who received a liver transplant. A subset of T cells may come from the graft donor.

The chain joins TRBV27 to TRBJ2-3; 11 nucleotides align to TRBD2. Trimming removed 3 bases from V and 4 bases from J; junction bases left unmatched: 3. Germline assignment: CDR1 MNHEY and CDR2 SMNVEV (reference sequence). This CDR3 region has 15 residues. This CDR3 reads CASSFGTSGPDTQYF. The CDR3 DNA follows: TGTGCCAGCAGTTTCGGGACTAGCGGCCCAGATACGCAGTATTTT.

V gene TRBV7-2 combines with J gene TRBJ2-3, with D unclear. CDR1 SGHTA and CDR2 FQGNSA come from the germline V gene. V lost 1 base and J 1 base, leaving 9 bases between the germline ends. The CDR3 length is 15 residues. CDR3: CASSLDQWGTDTQYF. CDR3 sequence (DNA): TGTGCCAGCAGCTTAGATCAGTGGGGCACAGATACGCAGTATTTT.

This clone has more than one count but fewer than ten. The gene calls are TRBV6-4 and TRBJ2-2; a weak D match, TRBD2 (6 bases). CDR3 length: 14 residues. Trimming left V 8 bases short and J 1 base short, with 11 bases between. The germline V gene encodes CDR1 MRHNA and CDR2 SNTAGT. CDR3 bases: TGTGCCAGCTCTCTCGGGGGGAACACCGGGGAGCTGTTTTTT. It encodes CASSLGGNTGELFF.

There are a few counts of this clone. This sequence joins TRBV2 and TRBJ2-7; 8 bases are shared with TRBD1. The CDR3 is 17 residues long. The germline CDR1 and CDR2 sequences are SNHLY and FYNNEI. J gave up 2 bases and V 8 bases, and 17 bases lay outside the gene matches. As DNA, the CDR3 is TGTGCCAGCTTCGACCCGGCCGGGACAGGACGAACCTACGAGCAGTACTTC. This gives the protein CASFDPAGTGRTYEQYF.

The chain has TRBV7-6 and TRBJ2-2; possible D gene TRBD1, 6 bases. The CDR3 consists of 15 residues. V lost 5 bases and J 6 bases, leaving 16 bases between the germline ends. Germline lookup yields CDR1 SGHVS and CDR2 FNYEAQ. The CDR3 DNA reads TGTGCCAGCAGCCCCCTGCAGGGGAATCCCGGGGAGCTGTTTTTT. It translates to CASSPLQGNPGELFF.

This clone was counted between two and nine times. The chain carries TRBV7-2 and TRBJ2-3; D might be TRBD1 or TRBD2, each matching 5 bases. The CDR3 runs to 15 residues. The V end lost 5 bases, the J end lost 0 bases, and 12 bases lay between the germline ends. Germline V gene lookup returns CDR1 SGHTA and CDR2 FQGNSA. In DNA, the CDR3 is TGTGCCAGCAGCCGGGGCCGTAGTAGCACAGATACGCAGTATTTT. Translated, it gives CASSRGRSSTDTQYF.

CDR3 in amino acids: CASSRRDGTYEQYF. In DNA, the CDR3 is TGTGCCAGCAGCCGTCGAGATGGGACCTACGAGCAGTACTTC. The chain joins TRBV7-2 to TRBJ2-7; D is ambiguous. The CDR3 has 14 amino acids. Germline CDR1 is SGHTA and CDR2 is FQGNSA. The V end lost 5 bases, the J end lost 2 bases, and 13 bases lay between the germline ends.

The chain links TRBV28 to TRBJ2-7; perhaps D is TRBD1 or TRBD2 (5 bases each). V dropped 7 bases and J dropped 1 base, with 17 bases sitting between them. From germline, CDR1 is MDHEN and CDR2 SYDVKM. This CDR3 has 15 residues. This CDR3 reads CASTPRGSPSYEQYF. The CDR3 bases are TGTGCCAGCACCCCTCGGGGCTCACCGTCCTACGAGCAGTACTTC.

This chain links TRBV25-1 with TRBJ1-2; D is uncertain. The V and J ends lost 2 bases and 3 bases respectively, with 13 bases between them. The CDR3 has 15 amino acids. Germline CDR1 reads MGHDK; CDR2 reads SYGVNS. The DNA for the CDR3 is TGTGCCAGCAGTGAACCGGGGAGATGGGACTATGGCTACACCTTC. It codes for CASSEPGRWDYGYTF.

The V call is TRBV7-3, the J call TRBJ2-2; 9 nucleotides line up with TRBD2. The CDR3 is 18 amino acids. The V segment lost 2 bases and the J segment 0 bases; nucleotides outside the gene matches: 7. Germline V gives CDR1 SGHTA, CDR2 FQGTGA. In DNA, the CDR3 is TGTGCCAGCAGCTTATTGGGCAGCGGGGGGCCGAACACCGGGGAGCTGTTTTTT. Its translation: CASSLLGSGGPNTGELFF.

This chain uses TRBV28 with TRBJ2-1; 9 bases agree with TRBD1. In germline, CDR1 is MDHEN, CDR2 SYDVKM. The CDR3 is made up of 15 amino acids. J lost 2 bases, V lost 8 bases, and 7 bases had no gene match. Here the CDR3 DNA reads TGTGCCAGCCTACGACAGGGGGTCACCTACAATGAGCAGTTCTTC. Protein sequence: CASLRQGVTYNEQFF.

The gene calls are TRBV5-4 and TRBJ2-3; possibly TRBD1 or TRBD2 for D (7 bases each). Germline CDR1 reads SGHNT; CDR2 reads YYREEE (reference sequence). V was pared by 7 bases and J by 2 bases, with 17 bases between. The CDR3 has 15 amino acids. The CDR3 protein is CASSQGGDITDTQYF. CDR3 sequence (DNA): TGTGCCAGCTCGCAGGGGGGGGATATCACAGATACGCAGTATTTT.

The CDR3 coding sequence is TGTGCCAGCAGCCGCCGGCCTTTTGGAGAGACCCAGTACTTC. It yields the protein CASSRRPFGETQYF. J is TRBJ2-5 and V is TRBV7-6; D remains ambiguous. CDR1 and CDR2 from the germline V gene are SGHVS and FNYEAQ. The CDR3 is made up of 14 amino acids. The V end was cut by 5 bases, the J end by 4 bases, with 14 bases between.